This TCR beta chain was found in a study of cytomegalovirus exposure and HLA in healthy donors. General study findings and limits: The study listed about 150 cytomegalovirus-associated TCR beta chains. The authors later found HLA-associated TCR beta chains more clonally expanded than equally common others.

This clone appeared once. Its antigen is undetermined. An end of the junction differs from the germline gene, which may be a read error. With 60 Vbeta and 13 Jbeta primers, the PCR was carried out. Here immunoSEQ multiplex PCR was the method, and the copy in TCRdb shows in-frame clones only, minus some. The data show about 120,000 clones, with more than 70% seen just once and more than 3% held by the top ten. Germline loops: CDR1 SEHNR, CDR2 FQNEAQ (reference sequence). There are 12 residues in the CDR3. This receptor was obtained from a man aged 25-45 years in good health and CMV-seronegative. The sample taken for sequencing was PBMCs. This rearrangement joins TRBV7-9 to TRBJ1-1, with D maybe TRBD1 (5 bases). For the CDR3, the DNA is TGTTCCAGCAGTGACAGTGAGACTGAAGCTTTCTTT. Protein sequence: CSSSDSETEAFF. Full variable domain (missing parts from reference TRBV7-9 and TRBJ1-1): DTGVSQNPRHKITKRGQNVTFRCDPISEHNRLYWYRQTLGQGPEFLTYFQNEAQLEKSRLLSDRFSAERPKGSFSTLEIQRTEQGDSAMYLCSSSDSETEAFFGQGTRLTVV.